The 25 T cell receptor beta chains given below trace back to one sample, sequenced in a study of cytomegalovirus exposure and HLA in healthy donors. Primers: 60 Vbeta forward and 13 Jbeta reverse. Here immunoSEQ multiplex PCR was the method, and the copy in TCRdb shows in-frame clones only, minus some. The sample holds 40,000 or so clones; about 78% are singletons and the top ten take 3.4%. The sequencing input was PBMCs. The receptors shown here come from a woman in her 30s in good health and CMV-seronegative.

The chain recombines TRBV7-9 with TRBJ1-5; D call uncertain. The germline V gene encodes CDR1 SEHNR and CDR2 FQNEAQ (reference sequence). With 3 bases removed from V and 6 bases from J, the gap between germline ends came to 6 bases. The CDR3 loop spans 12 amino acids. CDR3 nucleotide sequence: TGTGCCAGCAGCTTTTCTTTTCAGCCCCAGCATTTT. Its protein product is CASSFSFQPQHF. Based on the CDR3 plus reference TRBV7-9 and TRBJ1-5, the full variable domain is DTGVSQNPRHKITKRGQNVTFRCDPISEHNRLYWYRQTLGQGPEFLTYFQNEAQLEKSRLLSDRFSAERPKGSFSTLEIQRTEQGDSAMYLCASSFSFQPQHFGDGTRLSIL.

Note on this clone: The junction does not match germline at one end; this may be a read error. This chain uses TRBV29-1 with TRBJ2-7; D might be TRBD2 (5 bases). This CDR3 spans 13 amino acids. CDR1 SQVTM and CDR2 ANQGSEA come from the germline V gene. CDR3 sequence reads: CSVVPAESYDQYF. CDR3 bases: TGCAGCGTTGTACCAGCGGAGTCCTACGATCAGTACTTC.

The rearrangement joins TRBV29-1 to TRBJ2-3, with 9 bases that match TRBD1. Unmatched junction bases numbered 11, after V lost 3 bases and J lost 4 bases. The CDR3 has 16 amino acids. Germline V gene data show CDR1 as SQVTM and CDR2 as ANQGSEA. CDR3 residues: CSVEFTGQGIADTQYF. The CDR3 DNA follows: TGCAGCGTTGAGTTTACGGGACAGGGTATTGCAGATACGCAGTATTTT.

The chain carries TRBV4-2 and TRBJ2-5; the match to TRBD2 covers 8 bases. CDR3 length: 15 amino acids. J was trimmed by 3 bases and V by 1 base; bases with no gene match: 4. Germline CDR1 and CDR2: LGHNA and YNFKEQ. CDR3 in amino acids: CASSQGAGGEETQYF. The CDR3 DNA sequence: TGTGCCAGCAGCCAAGGGGCGGGGGGCGAAGAGACCCAGTACTTC.

The chain has TRBV11-2 and TRBJ1-4; D is ambiguous. Trimming cost V 2 bases and J 0 bases, with 7 bases left between them. CDR1 and CDR2 from the germline V gene are SGHAT and FQNNGV. The length of the CDR3 is 15 residues. The CDR3 region is CASSLYGTTNEKLFF. The DNA of the CDR3 is TGTGCCAGCAGCTTATACGGGACAACTAATGAAAAACTGTTTTTT.

The genes are TRBV6-4 and TRBJ2-2; 8 nucleotides align to TRBD1. This CDR3 contains 15 residues. From germline, CDR1 is MRHNA and CDR2 SNTAGT. V lost 4 bases to trimming and J lost 2 bases; unmatched junction nucleotides: 3. This CDR3 is CASSAGGDNTGELFF. The CDR3 DNA reads as TGTGCCAGCAGTGCAGGGGGCGATAACACCGGGGAGCTGTTTTTT.

The J gene is TRBJ2-1, the V gene TRBV4-1; TRBD1 matches 7 bases. The germline CDR1 and CDR2 sequences are MGHRA and YSYEKL. The CDR3 covers 15 residues. The J segment lost 6 bases and the V segment lost 4 bases, leaving 9 bases of the junction unmatched. Written as DNA, the CDR3 is TGCGCCAGCAGCCGATCCCGGGACAGTGTCAATGAGCAGTTCTTC. Protein sequence: CASSRSRDSVNEQFF.

The rearrangement links TRBV6-1 to TRBJ1-4; D is uncertain. V was shortened by 1 base and J by 8 bases, with 5 bases between the two germline ends. Germline V CDR1 and CDR2: MNHNS, SASEGT. The length of the CDR3 is 12 residues. CDR3 sequence (DNA): TGTGCCAGCAGTGAAGAAGCCGAAAAACTGTTTTTT. Amino acids: CASSEEAEKLFF.

The chain couples TRBV14 to TRBJ1-4, with no clear D. Per germline, CDR1 SGHDN and CDR2 FVKESK. There are 14 residues in the CDR3. Trimming cost V 1 base and J 8 bases, with 11 bases left between them. DNA for the CDR3: TGTGCCAGCAGCCAAGCGGTTTTTGAGGAAAAACTGTTTTTT. This sequence encodes CASSQAVFEEKLFF.

The rearrangement joins TRBV2 to TRBJ1-1; D remains ambiguous. The germline V gene encodes CDR1 SNHLY and CDR2 FYNNEI. This CDR3 region has 13 residues. Trimming pared 8 bases from V and 0 bases from J, leaving 10 bases between. This CDR3 reads CASLAGMNTEAFF. The CDR3 DNA reads TGTGCCAGCCTAGCGGGGATGAACACTGAAGCTTTCTTT.

This sequence joins TRBV11-2 and TRBJ1-5, with 8 bases lining up with TRBD1. The CDR3 has 15 amino acids. V lost 3 bases and J lost 4; bases outside the gene matches: 5. Looked up from germline, CDR1 is SGHAT and CDR2 is FQNNGV. As DNA, the CDR3 is TGTGCCAGCAGCTTGATGGACAGGGTGAATCAGCCCCAGCATTTT. The encoded protein is CASSLMDRVNQPQHF.

For this clone: A much more abundant neighbour one base away suggests this may be a read error. The chain has TRBV5-6 and TRBJ1-5; no reliable D call. Germline V gene lookup returns CDR1 SGHDT and CDR2 YYEEEE. Trimming removed 0 bases from V and 4 bases from J, with 5 bases in between. There are 13 residues in the CDR3. The CDR3 region has the DNA TGTGCCAGCAGCTTGGGGGAGAATCAGCCCCAGCATTTT. Protein: CASSLGENQPQHF. Based on the CDR3 plus reference TRBV5-6 and TRBJ1-5, the full variable domain is DAGVTQSPTHLIKTRGQQVTLRCSPKSGHDTVSWYQQALGQGPQFIFQYYEEEERQRGNFPDRFSGHQFPNYSSELNVNALLLGDSALYLCASSLGENQPQHFGDGTRLSIL.

The chain recombines TRBV9 with TRBJ1-1, with a tentative D call TRBD1 (6 bases). Trimming removed 3 bases from V and 6 bases from J, with 15 bases in between. This CDR3 spans 14 amino acids. Germline values: CDR1 SGDLS, CDR2 YYNGEE. The CDR3 sequence is CASSARTGLSEAFF. DNA of the CDR3: TGTGCCAGCAGCGCAAGAACAGGGTTGTCTGAAGCTTTCTTT.

The CDR3 sequence is CASSPGHPRDYGYTF. CDR3 DNA: TGTGCCAGCAGTCCGGGACACCCTAGGGACTATGGCTACACCTTC. The rearrangement links TRBV6-5 to TRBJ1-2, with a tentative D call TRBD1 (6 bases). V dropped 5 bases and J dropped 3 bases, with 16 bases sitting between them. Germline lookup yields CDR1 MNHEY and CDR2 SVGAGI. This CDR3 has 15 residues.

The chain combines TRBV4-2 with TRBJ1-2; D call uncertain. CDR1 and CDR2 from the germline V gene are LGHNA and YNFKEQ. This CDR3 is 16 amino acids long. The ends were cut back, 1 base at V and 3 bases at J, with 15 bases in the middle. CDR3 DNA: TGTGCCAGCAGCCAAGGAAACTCCGGAGCGGACTATGGCTACACCTTC. Amino acids: CASSQGNSGADYGYTF.

J is TRBJ2-7 and V is TRBV5-1, with TRBD2 matching over 7 bases. Trimming took 2 bases from V and 5 from J; bases not matched to a gene: 7. The CDR3 is 14 residues long. Germline CDR1 reads SGHRS; CDR2 reads YFSETQ. Here the CDR3 DNA reads TGCGCCAGCAGCTTTTCAGGGACTAACGACGAGCAGTACTTC. It codes for CASSFSGTNDEQYF.

This clone has a single count. The chain employs TRBV29-1 and TRBJ2-3; D is ambiguous. The CDR3 has 10 residues. Germline assignment: CDR1 SQVTM and CDR2 ANQGSEA. Between the trimmed V and J ends, which lost 3 bases and 7 bases, there was a span of 5 bases. The CDR3 sequence is CSVDKNTQYF. CDR3 nucleotides: TGCAGCGTTGATAAAAATACGCAGTATTTT.

This clone was picked up a small number of times. In nucleotides, the CDR3 is TGTGCCAGAAGCCCTCGGGTAGTGAATGAAAAACTGTTTTTT. It specifies CARSPRVVNEKLFF. This chain connects TRBV5-3 to TRBJ1-4; D gene ambiguous. TRBV5-3 is an open reading frame, and its role is uncertain. V lost 4 bases and J 5 bases, leaving 12 bases between the germline ends. This CDR3 is built from 14 residues.

The chain links TRBV5-1 to TRBJ1-2; possibly TRBD1 for D (5 bases). Germline CDR1 SGHRS, CDR2 YFSETQ. The CDR3 runs 15 residues. Trimming pared 2 bases from V and 0 bases from J, leaving 11 bases between. In nucleotides, the CDR3 is TGCGCCAGCAGCTTCGGGGGGTTAGCTAACTATGGCTACACCTTC. Encoded protein: CASSFGGLANYGYTF.

J is TRBJ2-3 and V is TRBV6-5, with D possibly being TRBD1 (6 bases). Germline V gene sequence: CDR1 MNHEY, CDR2 SVGAGI. The CDR3 runs 14 residues. Trimming took 6 bases from V and 3 from J, leaving 13 bases between them. CDR3 loop: CASSIQGLTDTQYF. CDR3 DNA sequence: TGTGCCAGCAGCATACAGGGTTTGACAGATACGCAGTATTTT.

V and J are TRBV9 and TRBJ1-3; possible D gene TRBD1, 6 bases. V shed 3 bases and J shed 0 bases, with 10 bases lying between them. Germline CDR1 SGDLS, CDR2 YYNGEE. The CDR3 is 15 residues long. The CDR3 here is CASSAGQSSGNTIYF. The CDR3 region has the DNA TGTGCCAGCAGCGCTGGACAGAGCTCTGGAAACACCATATATTTT. Full variable domain (remainder filled in from reference TRBV9 and TRBJ1-3): DSGVTQTPKHLITATGQRVTLRCSPRSGDLSVYWYQQSLDQGLQFLIQYYNGEERAKGNILERFSAQQFPDLHSELNLSSLELGDSALYFCASSAGQSSGNTIYFGEGSWLTVV.

The table lists this clone with a few counts. The rearrangement joins TRBV6-1 to TRBJ1-4; 8 bases are a match to TRBD1. There are 15 residues in the CDR3. V lost 6 bases to trimming and J lost 4 bases; unmatched junction nucleotides: 7. The germline gives CDR1 MNHNS, CDR2 SASEGT. In DNA form, the CDR3 reads TGTGCCAGCAGGGGAAGGACAGGGAGTAATGAAAAACTGTTTTTT. Translating gives CASRGRTGSNEKLFF.

The CDR3 region has the DNA TGCAGCGTCTGGGGACTAGCGGGAGGGCTCAATGAGCAGTTCTTC. This gives the protein CSVWGLAGGLNEQFF. This chain links TRBV29-1 with TRBJ2-1; 16 positions agree with TRBD2. The CDR3 loop spans 15 amino acids. The germline V gene has CDR1 SQVTM and CDR2 ANQGSEA. V was clipped by 6 bases and J by 6 bases; unmatched bases: 5.

The chain uses TRBV6-1 and TRBJ2-2, with 8 positions matching TRBD2. J was trimmed by 4 bases and V by 4 bases; bases with no gene match: 8. This CDR3 contains 16 residues. Germline loops: CDR1 MNHNS, CDR2 SASEGT. DNA for the CDR3: TGTGCCAGCAGTGGGAAACTAGCGGACTCCACCGGGGAGCTGTTTTTT. Translation gives CASSGKLADSTGELFF.

The rearrangement joins TRBV5-6 to TRBJ2-7; D perhaps matches TRBD2 (5 bases). Between the trimmed V and J ends, which lost 1 base and 7 bases, there was a span of 9 bases. Germline values: CDR1 SGHDT, CDR2 YYEEEE. This CDR3 has 12 amino acids. In nucleotides, the CDR3 is TGTGCCAGCAGCTTGACCGGGAATGAGCAGTACTTC. Translated, it gives CASSLTGNEQYF. The complete variable domain, with remaining parts taken from reference TRBV5-6 and TRBJ2-7, reads DAGVTQSPTHLIKTRGQQVTLRCSPKSGHDTVSWYQQALGQGPQFIFQYYEEEERQRGNFPDRFSGHQFPNYSSELNVNALLLGDSALYLCASSLTGNEQYFGPGTRLTVT.